Listed below are T cell receptor beta chains from one sample, sequenced in a study of OX40 agonist ivuxolimab in advanced cancers. TCRdb keeps only in-frame clones here, not all; method: immunoSEQ multiplex PCR. This table holds about 24,000 clones, roughly three quarters found once. Here the sequenced sample was CD4+ or CD8+ T cells sorted from blood, taken in a trial of the OX40 agonist ivuxolimab. These receptors all come from an adult with an advanced solid tumor such as melanoma, head and neck, liver or kidney cancer. Both conserved end residues are part of each CDR3. A D gene is named only where the DNA matches it firmly. Clone size appears in some rows only: once, few, many, or a class for an expanded clone.

d_gene	abundance	v_gene	j_gene	CDR3nt	CDR3aa
-	-	TRBV7-8	TRBJ1-1	TGTGCCAGCAGCCGGGGGAATCAGAACACTGAAGCTTTCTTT	CASSRGNQNTEAFF
-	-	TRBV28	TRBJ2-5	TGTGCCAGCAGTTTCGTAGCGCAAGAGACCCAGTACTTC	CASSFVAQETQYF
-	once	TRBV27	TRBJ1-4	TGTGCCAGCAGGGACCCGGGACGGTATAATGAAAAACTGTTTTTT	CASRDPGRYNEKLFF
-	once	TRBV28	TRBJ2-7	TGTGCCAGCAGCCGCACCGGGACCTCCTACGAGCAGTACTTC	CASSRTGTSYEQYF
-	-	TRBV11-2	TRBJ2-2	TGTGCCAGCAGCCCGATCGCTAGCGCTACCGGGGAGCTGTTTTTT	CASSPIASATGELFF
TRBD2	-	TRBV28	TRBJ2-1	TGTGCCAGCAGTCTTAGCGGGACCCCGGGGGACAATGAGCAGTTCTTC	CASSLSGTPGDNEQFF
-	-	TRBV6-1	TRBJ2-7	TGTGCCAGCAATCAGGGCTCCTACGAGCAGTACTTC	CASNQGSYEQYF
-	-	TRBV6-1	TRBJ2-2	TGTGCCAGCACCCCCCGGGCCGGGGAGCTGTTTTTT	CASTPRAGELFF
-	-	TRBV6-5	TRBJ2-4	TGTGCCAGCAGTTACGCGGGCCAAAACATTCAGTACTTC	CASSYAGQNIQYF
TRBD1	-	TRBV6-6	TRBJ1-1	TGTGCCAGCAGCCGCCCGGGACAGCTGAACACTGAAGCTTTCTTT	CASSRPGQLNTEAFF
-	-	TRBV4-2	TRBJ2-7	TGTGCCAGCAGCCAAGGGCAGGGGACCTACGAGCAGTACTTC	CASSQGQGTYEQYF
-	-	TRBV5-5	TRBJ2-3	TGTGCCAGTATGCGGGGCGCTAGCACAGATACGCAGTATTTT	CASMRGASTDTQYF
-	-	TRBV5-1	TRBJ1-1	TGCGCCAGCAGGAAAGGTGATCGGAACACTGAAGCTTTCTTT	CASRKGDRNTEAFF
-	-	TRBV6-1	TRBJ1-5	TGTGCCACCCGCGGCAGTAGCAATCAGCCCCAGCATTTT	CATRGSSNQPQHF
-	-	TRBV7-2	TRBJ2-3	TGTGCCAGCAGCTTAGGAGGGGTGACAGATACGCAGTATTTT	CASSLGGVTDTQYF
-	-	TRBV28	TRBJ1-1	TGTGCCAGCAGTTTCTTCGCGACTAACACTGAAGCTTTCTTT	CASSFFATNTEAFF
-	-	TRBV11-2	TRBJ1-1	TGTGCCAGCACCCTAGCGGTGTACACTGAAGCTTTCTTT	CASTLAVYTEAFF
TRBD2	once	TRBV2	TRBJ2-3	TGTGCCAGCAAATTCCTAGCGGGGGGTAGCGATACGCAGTATTTT	CASKFLAGGSDTQYF
-	once	TRBV30	TRBJ1-5	TGTGCCTGGAGTATATCGCCGTTGGGCAATCAGCCCCAGCATTTT	CAWSISPLGNQPQHF
-	few	TRBV6-1	TRBJ2-2	TGTGCCAGCAGTGAACGGTCGGGAACCGGGGAGCTGTTTTTT	CASSERSGTGELFF
TRBD1	once	TRBV7-2	TRBJ1-4	TGTGCCAGCAGCTTCTACAGGGGAAGTGGTGAAAAACTGTTTTTT	CASSFYRGSGEKLFF
-	-	TRBV5-1	TRBJ2-7	TGCGCCAGCAGCTTGTTGCTGGGAGGCGACGAGCAGTACTTC	CASSLLLGGDEQYF
-	-	TRBV28	TRBJ2-5	TGTGCCAGCAGCCAAGGCCTCCACGGGACCCAGTACTTC	CASSQGLHGTQYF
-	-	TRBV4-1	TRBJ1-2	TGCGCCAGCAGCCGGTTCCGGACAGACCGGGACTATGGCTACACCTTC	CASSRFRTDRDYGYTF